These 21 T cell receptor beta chains were all obtained from the same sample, sequenced in a study of T-cell memory formation after mild COVID-19. MiXCR, run by TCRdb on the 5' RACE reads, gives a single entry per CDR3 protein. Among approximately 300,000 distinct CDR3 sequences listed, approximately 19% were seen once. The sequencing sample was made of PBMCs or a T cell subset sorted from them (not recorded which). Receptors originate from a man younger than 35 who had mild COVID-19 (a few samples of this study predate the infection). Cell type and time point are not known.

Ten or more counts support this clonotype. The chain combines TRBV7-2 with TRBJ1-1, with 8 bases matching TRBD1. In germline, CDR1 is SGHTA, CDR2 FQGNSA. Trimming took 0 bases from V and 2 from J; bases not matched to a gene: 5. This CDR3 is built from 16 residues. CDR3 sequence (DNA): TGTGCCAGCAGCTTAGCGAGGGGGACAGGTAACACTGAAGCTTTCTTT. As protein: CASSLARGTGNTEAFF.

CDR3 DNA sequence: TGTGCCAGCAGCGCCCGGGACAGGGGATACAATGAGCAGTTCTTC. This sequence encodes CASSARDRGYNEQFF. The chain uses TRBV7-2 and TRBJ2-1; TRBD1 agrees at 10 bases. The CDR3 is 15 amino acids. The V and J ends lost 5 bases and 4 bases, in that order; junction bases with no gene match: 5. Germline V CDR1 and CDR2: SGHTA, FQGNSA. The variable domain in full, completed from reference TRBV7-2 and TRBJ2-1, reads GAGVSQSPSNKVTEKGKDVELRCDPISGHTALYWYRQSLGQGLEFLIYFQGNSAPDKSGLPSDRFSAERTGGSVSTLTIQRTQQEDSAVYLCASSARDRGYNEQFFGPGTRLTVL.

There are a few counts of this clonotype. This chain uses TRBV5-1 with TRBJ2-5, with 12 bases lining up with TRBD2. J gave up 3 bases and V 4 bases, and 4 bases lay outside the gene matches. From germline, CDR1 is SGHRS and CDR2 YFSETQ. The CDR3 length is 15 residues. The CDR3 DNA is TGCGCCAGCAGCCCAGGACTAGCGGGAAAAGAGACCCAGTACTTC. Amino acids: CASSPGLAGKETQYF.

This clonotype turned up a few times. The rearrangement uses TRBV12-3 or TRBV12-4 and TRBJ1-1; D gene ambiguous. The CDR3 is 14 amino acids. Trimming removed 1 base at V and 6 bases at J, with 12 bases between. The CDR3 DNA is TGTGCCAGCAGTTTAGAACCTGCTGGCCCTGAAGCTTTCTTT. It is translated as CASSLEPAGPEAFF.

This clonotype came up a few times. The rearrangement links TRBV7-8 to TRBJ1-5; TRBD1 matches at 8 bases. Germline V lookup: CDR1 SGHVS, CDR2 FQNEAQ. CDR3 length: 15 residues. J lost 4 bases, V lost 5 bases, and 7 bases had no gene match. The chain's CDR3 is CASSETGTGNQPQHF. The CDR3 nucleotides are TGTGCCAGCAGCGAAACCGGGACAGGAAATCAGCCCCAGCATTTT.

This chain joins TRBV28 and TRBJ1-3, with D uncertain. The length of the CDR3 is 14 residues. Germline V lookup: CDR1 MDHEN, CDR2 SYDVKM. Trimming stripped 0 bases from V and 1 base from J, with 4 bases between. The CDR3 DNA follows: TGTGCCAGCAGTTTATGGGGTTCTGGAAACACCATATATTTT. It yields the protein CASSLWGSGNTIYF.

The rearrangement uses TRBV7-3 and TRBJ2-3; D ambiguous. This CDR3 is 14 amino acids long. The V and J ends lost 0 bases and 6 bases respectively, with 10 bases between them. The germline gives CDR1 SGHTA, CDR2 FQGTGA. The CDR3 DNA reads TGTGCCAGCAGCTTAACGGGAACGTACGATACGCAGTATTTT. Its translation: CASSLTGTYDTQYF.

In this sample, this clonotype turned up many times. The gene calls are TRBV4-2 and TRBJ1-1; 8 bases line up with TRBD1. Germline-derived CDR1 and CDR2 are LGHNA and YNFKEQ. Germline trimming cut 4 bases from V and 3 bases from J; bases unmatched to any gene: 13. The CDR3 totals 17 residues. CDR3 bases: TGTGCCAGCAGCCCTCGGACAGGGCTAGTTGACGACACTGAAGCTTTCTTT. Its protein is CASSPRTGLVDDTEAFF.

V usage is TRBV7-9 and J usage is TRBJ2-2, with unresolved D. Germline CDR1 is SEHNR and CDR2 is FQNEAQ (reference sequence). The V and J ends lost 8 bases and 4 bases respectively, with 8 bases between them. This CDR3 contains 12 residues. The CDR3 spells CASGRSTGELFF. DNA of the CDR3: TGTGCCAGCGGCAGGTCCACCGGGGAGCTGTTTTTT.

The genes are TRBV20-1 and TRBJ2-1; possible D gene TRBD1, 6 bases. From germline, CDR1 is DFQATT and CDR2 SNEGSKA (reference sequence). This CDR3 spans 14 amino acids. Between the trimmed V and J ends, which lost 5 bases and 1 base, there was a span of 12 bases. CDR3: CSAPPRGSYNEQFF. The CDR3 DNA reads TGCAGTGCTCCCCCCAGGGGATCCTACAATGAGCAGTTCTTC.

The J gene is TRBJ2-3, the V gene TRBV6-5; weak D call: TRBD2 (5 bases). The germline CDR1 and CDR2 sequences are MNHEY and SVGAGI. V was cut by 2 bases and J by 4 bases, with 7 bases left in between. CDR3 size: 13 residues. In DNA form, the CDR3 reads TGTGCCAGCAGTTACAAACTAGCAGATACGCAGTATTTT. It specifies CASSYKLADTQYF.

The V and J genes are TRBV5-6 and TRBJ1-2, with D unclear. The germline gives CDR1 SGHDT, CDR2 YYEEEE. The CDR3 has 13 amino acids. V lost 4 bases and J 2 bases, leaving 9 bases between the germline ends. CDR3 region: CASSRAGNYGYTF. The CDR3 bases are TGTGCCAGCAGCCGGGCGGGGAACTATGGCTACACCTTC.

The chain uses TRBV9 and TRBJ2-1; TRBD2 is a possible D gene (6 bases). V was clipped by 0 bases and J by 5 bases, with 12 bases between them. This CDR3 has 15 amino acids. Germline CDR1 and CDR2: SGDLS and YYNGEE. The CDR3 nucleotides read TGTGCCAGCAGCGTAGATAGCGGTGCGAACAATGAGCAGTTCTTC. This codes for CASSVDSGANNEQFF.

The rearrangement joins TRBV5-1 to TRBJ1-4; the D gene is possibly TRBD1 (6 bases). With 7 bases removed from V and 0 bases from J, the gap between germline ends came to 10 bases. The CDR3 is made up of 14 amino acids. Germline CDR1 is SGHRS and CDR2 is YFSETQ. The CDR3 here is CASGQGTTNEKLFF. CDR3 sequence (DNA): TGCGCCAGCGGCCAGGGGACAACTAATGAAAAACTGTTTTTT.

There are many counts of this clonotype. The chain recombines TRBV7-2 with TRBJ2-3, with D perhaps TRBD1 (6 bases). Germline CDR1 is SGHTA and CDR2 is FQGNSA. Between the trimmed V and J ends, which lost 1 base and 3 bases, there was a span of 17 bases. CDR3 size: 17 residues. The CDR3 protein is CASSLGWGPLNTDTQYF. CDR3 nucleotides: TGTGCCAGCAGCTTAGGGTGGGGGCCTCTAAATACAGATACGCAGTATTTT.

This clonotype has a handful of counts. The rearrangement uses TRBV2 and TRBJ2-5, with 9 positions matching TRBD2. Trimming removed 11 bases from V and 1 base from J; junction bases left unmatched: 11. Germline loops: CDR1 SNHLY, CDR2 FYNNEI. The CDR3 is 15 residues long. CDR3 sequence (DNA): TGTGCCGGAGGGTCAAGACTAGCGGCCCAAGAGACCCAGTACTTC. Translation gives CAGGSRLAAQETQYF. Looking up the rest from reference TRBV2 and TRBJ2-5 gives the full variable domain: EPEVTQTPSHQVTQMGQEVILRCVPISNHLYFYWYRQILGQKVEFLVSFYNNEISEKSEIFDDQFSVERPDGSNFTLKIRSTKLEDSAMYFCAGGSRLAAQETQYFGPGTRLLVL.

In its sample, this clonotype was seen a few times. The chain uses TRBV25-1 and TRBJ1-6; the D gene is possibly TRBD1 (5 bases). The CDR3 contains 15 residues. Trimming cost V 4 bases and J 8 bases, with 15 bases left between them. Germline V gene lookup returns CDR1 MGHDK and CDR2 SYGVNS. The CDR3 nucleotides are TGTGCCAGCAGTGGGTTAGAGGGGTGGGATTCACCCCTCCACTTT. Translating it yields CASSGLEGWDSPLHF.

The genes are TRBV12-3 or TRBV12-4 and TRBJ2-1, with 14 bases matching TRBD2. V was clipped by 4 bases and J by 8 bases; unmatched bases: 7. The CDR3 has 16 amino acids. DNA for the CDR3: TGTGCCAGCAGTTCCCCGACTAGCGGGGGGGCCCATGAGCAGTTCTTC. It specifies CASSSPTSGGAHEQFF.

The chain recombines TRBV10-2 with TRBJ1-1; a weak D match, TRBD1 (5 bases). The V gene's germline CDR1 is WSHSY and CDR2 SAAADI. The CDR3 runs 12 residues. With 3 bases removed from V and 6 bases from J, the gap between germline ends came to 8 bases. The CDR3 nucleotides read TGCGCCAGCAGTGACTGGGGGGCTGAAGCTTTCTTT. This gives the protein CASSDWGAEAFF.

There are a few counts of this clonotype. The CDR3 spells CASREGFAGELFF. CDR3 sequence (DNA): TGCGCCAGCAGGGAGGGTTTCGCCGGGGAGCTGTTTTTT. The gene calls are TRBV5-1 and TRBJ2-2; maybe TRBD2 (6 bases). CDR3 length: 13 amino acids. V lost 5 bases and J 6 bases, leaving 11 bases between the germline ends. Germline V gives CDR1 SGHRS, CDR2 YFSETQ.

The sample holds a few counts of this clonotype. The J gene is TRBJ2-5, the V gene TRBV9; TRBD1 is a possible D gene (6 bases). The germline CDR1 and CDR2 sequences are SGDLS and YYNGEE. The CDR3 extends over 14 amino acids. V was trimmed by 3 bases and J by 0 bases, leaving 9 bases between them. The CDR3 loop reads CASSARTDQETQYF. CDR3 in DNA: TGTGCCAGCAGCGCACGGACAGACCAAGAGACCCAGTACTTC.